These 26 T cell receptor beta chains share one sample of origin, sequenced in a study of blood T cell repertoires in COVID-19. TCRdb's table, derived via immunoSEQ multiplex PCR, lists solely in-frame clones and lacks some. The sample has around 89,000 clones; more than 70% are singletons. The sample comprised peripheral blood. The origin of the receptors is a woman older than 75 with acute or convalescent COVID-19.

This clone was picked up a small number of times. The V and J genes are TRBV2 and TRBJ2-7, with D possibly TRBD2 on 6 matching bases. Trimming pared 5 bases from V and 3 bases from J, leaving 11 bases between. CDR1 is SNHLY and CDR2 is FYNNEI in the germline V gene. CDR3 size: 13 residues. The CDR3 spells CASSRDFNYEQYF. CDR3 DNA sequence: TGTGCCAGCAGTCGGGACTTTAACTACGAGCAGTACTTC.

The chain has TRBV24-1 and TRBJ2-3; perhaps TRBD2 as D (5 bases). The CDR3 is 17 amino acids. Germline V gene data show CDR1 as KGHDR and CDR2 as SFDVKD. Trimming left V 0 bases short and J 0 bases short, with 12 bases between. Written as DNA, the CDR3 is TGTGCCACCAGTGATTTGCAACCGGGAACTAGCACAGATACGCAGTATTTT. It specifies CATSDLQPGTSTDTQYF.

The rearrangement links TRBV7-2 to TRBJ1-2; TRBD1 matches at 7 bases. Looked up from germline, CDR1 is SGHTA and CDR2 is FQGNSA. The J segment lost 7 bases and the V segment lost 5 bases, leaving 10 bases of the junction unmatched. This CDR3 region has 14 residues. The CDR3 spells CASSRSRGTGGYTF. DNA for the CDR3: TGTGCCAGCAGCCGCAGCAGGGGGACGGGTGGCTACACCTTC.

On this clone: A junction end diverges from the germline sequence, so it may reflect a read error. The V call is TRBV7-7, the J call TRBJ2-7, with TRBD1 matching 8 bases. Germline V CDR1 and CDR2: SSHAT, FNYEAQ (reference sequence). The CDR3 extends over 14 amino acids. As DNA, the CDR3 is TGTGCTAGCAGCTCGGACAGGGCTACCGGGAAGCAGTACTTC. It yields the protein CASSSDRATGKQYF.

The chain carries TRBV19 and TRBJ1-1; D is undetermined. This CDR3 contains 12 residues. The germline V and J ends were trimmed by 4 bases and 5 bases, with 8 bases remaining between them. Germline V gene lookup returns CDR1 LNHDA and CDR2 SQIVND (reference sequence). DNA for the CDR3: TGTGCCAGTAGTAATGGGCGAACTGAAGCTTTCTTT. This sequence encodes CASSNGRTEAFF.

The chain employs TRBV5-6 and TRBJ1-1; D is unresolved. CDR1 and CDR2 from the germline V gene are SGHDT and YYEEEE. The CDR3 runs to 13 residues. The V end was cut by 2 bases, the J end by 10 bases, with 15 bases between. The CDR3 DNA reads TGTGCCAGCAGCTTTGTCGGTGGGAGACGAGCTTTCTTT. It encodes CASSFVGGRRAFF.

The chain carries TRBV11-1 and TRBJ2-5; TRBD2 might be the D (5 bases). The V and J ends lost 5 bases and 5 bases respectively, with 15 bases between them. This CDR3 has 14 residues. Germline CDR1 is SGHAT and CDR2 is FQDESV (reference sequence). The CDR3 DNA sequence: TGTGCCAGCAGCCCTCCCGGGGTTTGGGAGACCCAGTACTTC. As protein: CASSPPGVWETQYF.

This clone was seen only once. The rearrangement joins TRBV24-1 to TRBJ2-7; D gene unclear. The CDR3 is made up of 14 amino acids. Germline assignment: CDR1 KGHDR and CDR2 SFDVKD. Trimming shortened V by 1 base and J by 2 bases, and 8 bases separated the two germline ends. The CDR3, as DNA: TGTGCCACCAGTGATTTAGTGCGGCCCTACGAGCAGTACTTC. Protein product: CATSDLVRPYEQYF.

Here the CDR3 DNA reads TGCGCCAGCAGCCATCCAGGGCCCTCCTATGGCTACACCTTC. It yields the protein CASSHPGPSYGYTF. The chain joins TRBV5-1 to TRBJ1-2; TRBD1 is a possible D gene (5 bases). This CDR3 spans 14 amino acids. Looked up from germline, CDR1 is SGHRS and CDR2 is YFSETQ. Trimming shortened V by 4 bases and J by 4 bases, and 14 bases separated the two germline ends.

The chain combines TRBV15 with TRBJ1-4; tentative D call: TRBD1 (5 bases). The CDR3 spans 14 residues. Germline CDR1 reads LNHNV; CDR2 reads YYDKDF (reference sequence). V lost 0 bases to trimming and J lost 7 bases, with 9 bases between them. The CDR3 DNA is TGTGCCACCAGCAGAGAGGGCAGGGCTGAAAAACTGTTTTTT. Residues: CATSREGRAEKLFF.

CDR3 DNA: TGTGCCAGTAGTATACAGGGGGCGCATGACTATGGCTACACCTTC. It codes for CASSIQGAHDYGYTF. V is TRBV19 and J is TRBJ1-2; TRBD1 matches at 8 bases. Germline trimming cut 2 bases from V and 3 bases from J; bases unmatched to any gene: 5. The CDR3 is 15 residues long. In germline, CDR1 is LNHDA, CDR2 SQIVND (reference sequence).

CDR3 protein: CASSAYRGPRGNTIYF. CDR3 sequence (DNA): TGTGCCAGCAGCGCGTACAGGGGGCCGCGAGGAAACACCATATATTTT. The J gene is TRBJ1-3, the V gene TRBV16; the match to TRBD1 covers 9 bases. The V gene's germline CDR1 is KGHSY and CDR2 FQNENV. Trimming removed 5 bases from V and 4 bases from J; junction bases left unmatched: 9. This CDR3 has 16 amino acids.

V and J are TRBV5-1 and TRBJ2-7; 10 bases align to TRBD2. Unmatched junction bases numbered 4, after V lost 4 bases and J lost 3 bases. This CDR3 comprises 14 residues. CDR1 is SGHRS, CDR2 YFSETQ, per germline. This CDR3 reads CASSISSGGYEQYF. The CDR3 DNA follows: TGCGCCAGCAGCATCTCTAGCGGGGGCTACGAGCAGTACTTC.

The chain links TRBV28 to TRBJ1-4; D remains unclear. Per the germline V gene, CDR1 is MDHEN and CDR2 is SYDVKM. The ends were cut back, 6 bases at V and 6 bases at J, with 11 bases in the middle. The CDR3 extends over 13 amino acids. CDR3 sequence: CASRPTAHEKLFF. The CDR3 DNA is TGTGCCAGCAGACCCACAGCTCATGAAAAACTGTTTTTT. The complete variable domain, with remaining parts taken from reference TRBV28 and TRBJ1-4, reads DVKVTQSSRYLVKRTGEKVFLECVQDMDHENMFWYRQDPGLGLRLIYFSYDVKMKEKGDIPEGYSVSREKKERFSLILESASTNQTSMYLCASRPTAHEKLFFGSGTQLSVL.

The genes are TRBV9 and TRBJ2-2; 10 bases align to TRBD2. CDR1 is SGDLS and CDR2 is YYNGEE in the germline V gene. V lost 0 bases and J lost 6; bases outside the gene matches: 5. The CDR3 spans 16 residues. The CDR3: CASSVVASGGSGELFF. In nucleotides, the CDR3 is TGTGCCAGCAGCGTAGTGGCTAGCGGGGGATCCGGGGAGCTGTTTTTT.

The chain employs TRBV30 and TRBJ2-7, with 9 bases fitting TRBD2. The CDR3 loop spans 15 amino acids. The germline V gene has CDR1 GTSNPN and CDR2 SVGIG (reference sequence). The junction had 11 bases not matched to a gene; V was cut back by 7 bases and J by 1 base. CDR3 sequence: CASLAGDSLSYEQYF. CDR3 sequence (DNA): TGTGCCTCCTTAGCGGGGGACTCCTTGTCCTACGAGCAGTACTTC.

The rearrangement links TRBV12-3 or TRBV12-4 to TRBJ1-1; D is ambiguous. V lost 9 bases to trimming and J lost 2 bases, with 4 bases between them. This CDR3 contains 10 residues. DNA of the CDR3: TGTGCCAGTTCAAACACTGAAGCTTTCTTT. It translates to CASSNTEAFF.

The genes are TRBV5-6 and TRBJ2-6; D might be TRBD1 (5 bases). This CDR3 region has 15 residues. The V gene lost 5 bases and the J gene lost 0 bases, with 9 bases spanning the gap. Germline CDR1 and CDR2: SGHDT and YYEEEE. The CDR3 here is CASRWGGSGANVLTF. The CDR3 coding sequence is TGTGCCAGCAGGTGGGGCGGCTCTGGGGCCAACGTCCTGACTTTC.

Notes on this clone: This sample includes further DNA sequences coding for the same CDR3. J is TRBJ2-3 and V is TRBV5-5; a possible D gene is TRBD1 (5 bases). The germline V gene encodes CDR1 SGHKS and CDR2 YYEKEE (reference sequence). The CDR3 length is 14 residues. The V gene lost 2 bases and the J gene lost 1 base, with 8 bases spanning the gap. CDR3 loop: CASSFQGRTDTQYF. Here the CDR3 DNA reads TGTGCCAGCAGCTTTCAGGGCCGCACAGATACGCAGTATTTT.

This clone was detected a few times. The gene calls are TRBV19 and TRBJ1-1; TRBD1 matches at 9 bases. The J segment lost 4 bases and the V segment lost 6 bases, leaving 3 bases of the junction unmatched. Germline V gives CDR1 LNHDA, CDR2 SQIVND (reference sequence). The CDR3 contains 13 residues. In DNA form, the CDR3 reads TGTGCCAGTAGGACAGGGGGTATCACTGAAGCTTTCTTT. It translates to CASRTGGITEAFF.

This clone was counted between two and nine times. The chain recombines TRBV20-1 with TRBJ1-2, with TRBD1 matching over 8 bases. CDR1 is DFQATT, CDR2 SNEGSKA, per germline (reference sequence). J lost 5 bases, V lost 3 bases, and 5 bases had no gene match. This CDR3 contains 13 residues. The CDR3 loop is CSASVGQGYGYTF. The CDR3 DNA sequence: TGCAGTGCTAGTGTTGGACAGGGTTATGGCTACACCTTC.

J is TRBJ2-1 and V is TRBV19, with 14 nucleotides matching TRBD2. The CDR3 is 20 residues long. In germline, CDR1 is LNHDA, CDR2 SQIVND (reference sequence). The ends lost 0 bases at V and 0 bases at J; junction bases unmatched: 7. The CDR3 reads CASSIDPPGLAGASYNEQFF. CDR3 coding DNA: TGTGCCAGTAGTATAGATCCTCCGGGACTAGCGGGGGCCTCCTACAATGAGCAGTTCTTC.

The chain links TRBV6-5 to TRBJ1-1, with TRBD1 as a possible D gene (5 bases). V was trimmed by 0 bases and J by 4 bases, leaving 12 bases between them. CDR3 length equals 15 residues. Germline CDR1 reads MNHEY; CDR2 reads SVGAGI. For the CDR3, the DNA is TGTGCCAGCAGTTACTCCGGGGGGGTGGGCACTGAAGCTTTCTTT. As protein: CASSYSGGVGTEAFF.

With regard to this clone: The same CDR3 is also encoded by other DNA sequences in this sample. The genes are TRBV20-1 and TRBJ2-3, with no clear D. Germline CDR1 reads DFQATT; CDR2 reads SNEGSKA (reference sequence). Trimming pared 3 bases from V and 4 bases from J, leaving 5 bases between. The length of the CDR3 is 11 residues. CDR3 coding DNA: TGCAGTGCTAGTCCGTCAGATACGCAGTATTTT. Its protein is CSASPSDTQYF.

V usage is TRBV3-1 (or the pseudogene TRBV3-2) and J usage is TRBJ1-1, with D possibly matching TRBD1 (6 bases). The CDR3 consists of 12 residues. Trimming removed 4 bases at V and 8 bases at J, with 11 bases between. CDR1 and CDR2 from the germline V gene are LGHDT and YNNKEL (reference sequence). CDR3 sequence reads: CASSLRTDEAFF. As DNA, the CDR3 is TGTGCCAGCAGCCTTCGGACAGACGAAGCTTTCTTT.

The chain links TRBV4-1 to TRBJ1-4; D not certain. The germline CDR1 and CDR2 sequences are MGHRA and YSYEKL. This CDR3 contains 15 residues. V was shortened by 0 bases and J by 6 bases, with 11 bases between the two germline ends. The CDR3 loop is CASSQEGRPDEKLFF. CDR3 bases: TGCGCCAGCAGCCAAGAAGGCAGGCCGGATGAAAAACTGTTTTTT.